This T cell receptor beta chain derives from a study of OX40 agonist ivuxolimab in advanced cancers. Turning to the study itself: The study enrolled dose-escalation patients with hepatocellular carcinoma, melanoma, renal cell or head and neck cancer. Prior anti-PD-1, anti-PD-L1 or anti-CTLA-4 therapy did not bar entry, and about 38% had some.

Baseline was the first blood sampling point, followed by cycle 4 day 1 and cycle 7 day 1. Using immunoSEQ multiplex PCR, the repertoire was profiled, and TCRdb retains in-frame clones only, with some absent. The sample carries 60,000 to 80,000 clones, about 79% recorded once. Here the sequenced sample was CD4+ or CD8+ T cells sorted from blood, taken in a trial of the OX40 agonist ivuxolimab. The clonotype was recovered from an adult with an advanced solid tumor such as melanoma, head and neck, liver or kidney cancer.

The CDR3 region has the DNA TGCAGCGTTGAACGCCCGGGAGAGACCCAGTACTTC. Protein product: CSVERPGETQYF. The rearrangement joins TRBV29-1 to TRBJ2-5, with unresolved D. Germline CDR1 SQVTM, CDR2 ANQGSEA. Trimming removed 2 bases from V and 4 bases from J, with 8 bases in between. This CDR3 has 12 amino acids.